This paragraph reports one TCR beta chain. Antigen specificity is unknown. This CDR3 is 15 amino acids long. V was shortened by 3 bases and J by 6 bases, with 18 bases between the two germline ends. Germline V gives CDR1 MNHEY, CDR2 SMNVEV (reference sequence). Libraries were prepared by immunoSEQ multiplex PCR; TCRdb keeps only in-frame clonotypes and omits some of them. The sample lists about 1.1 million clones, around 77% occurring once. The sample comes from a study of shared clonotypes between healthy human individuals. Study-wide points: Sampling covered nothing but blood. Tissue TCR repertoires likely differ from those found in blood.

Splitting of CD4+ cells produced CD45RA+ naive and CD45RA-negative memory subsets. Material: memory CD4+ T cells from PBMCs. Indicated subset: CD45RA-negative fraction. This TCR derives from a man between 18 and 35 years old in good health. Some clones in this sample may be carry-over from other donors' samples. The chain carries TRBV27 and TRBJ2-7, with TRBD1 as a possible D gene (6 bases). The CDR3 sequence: CASSLRQGSPLEQYF. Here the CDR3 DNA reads TGTGCCAGCAGTTTGAGGCAGGGGTCCCCCCTCGAGCAGTACTTC.